Below, 25 T cell receptor beta chains from the same sample are listed, as sequenced in a study of tumor-infiltrating lymphocytes in primary liver carcinoma. Scientists recovered RNA and DNA together from roughly 20-30 mg of unsorted bulk tissue. From 500 ng of total RNA, TCR beta-specific cDNA was reverse-transcribed using a constant-region primer. Three rounds of nested multiplex PCR with slightly modified ARM-PCR produced TCR beta libraries. The two initial PCR rounds, roughly 10 cycles each, used TRBV1-TRBV30 forward and C-beta reverse primers. MiXCR, applied by TCRdb to the multiplex PCR reads, yields one record per CDR3 protein. Of 90,000 to 150,000 distinct CDR3 sequences listed, around 60% are singletons. The sequenced sample was liver tumor tissue from sampling region 1. Subset here: tumor region T1, superior pole. These receptors came from a woman aged 60-70 years with primary liver carcinoma and hepatitis B virus infection.

V gene TRBV11-2 combines with J gene TRBJ2-3; weak D call: TRBD2 (5 bases). Between the trimmed V and J ends, which lost 3 bases and 2 bases, there was a span of 12 bases. CDR1 and CDR2 (germline): SGHAT, FQNNGV. The CDR3 consists of 15 residues. The CDR3 loop is CASSFVPGLTDTQYF. Written as DNA, the CDR3 is TGTGCCAGCAGCTTCGTACCAGGACTCACAGATACGCAGTATTTT.

To note about this clonotype: It is likely a read error, because the conserved phenylalanine at the end of the CDR3 is missing. The chain links TRBV10-3 to TRBJ2-1, with D unclear. This CDR3 has 16 amino acids. Trimming cost V 2 bases and J 5 bases, with 16 bases left between them. Germline V gene data show CDR1 as ENHRY and CDR2 as SYGVKD. CDR3 in amino acids: CAISEGEGVGDNEQFI. The DNA for the CDR3 is TGTGCCATCAGTGAGGGGGAAGGAGTCGGCGACAATGAGCAGTTCATC.

With regard to this clonotype: A much larger clone sits a single nucleotide away, making a read error possible. The rearrangement links TRBV4-1 to TRBJ2-5; TRBD2 matches 8 bases. The CDR3 runs to 16 residues. Per germline, CDR1 MGHRA and CDR2 YSYEKL. The CDR3 sequence: CASCQERGGFGETQYF. The CDR3, as DNA: TGCGCCAGCTGCCAAGAACGGGGGGGGTTCGGGGAGACCCAGTACTTC.

This clonotype has at least ten counts. The chain recombines TRBV11-3 with TRBJ2-5; the D call may be TRBD1 or TRBD2 (6 bases each). Germline CDR1 reads SGHNT; CDR2 reads YENEEA. The germline V and J ends were trimmed by 4 bases and 4 bases, with 16 bases remaining between them. The CDR3 length is 15 residues. The CDR3 region has the DNA TGTGCCAGCAGCTCCCTTAAGGGGGGAGGAGAGACCCAGTACTTC. Translating it yields CASSSLKGGGETQYF. Combining the CDR3 with reference TRBV11-3 and TRBJ2-5 gives the whole variable domain EAGVVQSPRYKIIEKKQPVAFWCNPISGHNTLYWYLQNLGQGPELLIRYENEEAVDDSQLPKDRFSAERLKGVDSTLKIQPAELGDSAVYLCASSSLKGGGETQYFGPGTRLLVL.

This clonotype was detected many times. The CDR3 here is CSVGQRATDTQYF. DNA of the CDR3: TGCAGCGTTGGTCAGCGTGCCACAGATACGCAGTATTTT. This chain links TRBV29-1 with TRBJ2-3; D is uncertain. Germline V gene lookup returns CDR1 SQVTM and CDR2 ANQGSEA. The V end lost 4 bases, the J end lost 2 bases, and 10 bases lay between the germline ends. The CDR3 spans 13 residues.

With respect to this clonotype: A read error may be the cause here, since a much bigger clone is one base away. The gene calls are TRBV6-1 and TRBJ1-5; no firm D call. Germline V gene lookup returns CDR1 MNHNS and CDR2 SASEGT. The CDR3 is 14 residues long. The V end lost 6 bases, the J end lost 0 bases, and 9 bases lay between the germline ends. The CDR3 protein is CASRNEGSNQPQHF. In DNA form, the CDR3 reads TGTGCCAGCAGAAACGAGGGTAGCAATCAGCCCCAGCATTTT.

This clonotype is deemed medium-sized. This rearrangement joins TRBV11-2 to TRBJ1-2; 7 positions agree with TRBD1. The CDR3 contains 13 residues. Germline V gene sequence: CDR1 SGHAT, CDR2 FQNNGV. V shed 2 bases and J 3 bases; nucleotides not matched to a gene: 0. The CDR3 is CASSLQGDYGYTF. CDR3 bases: TGTGCCAGCAGCTTACAGGGGGACTATGGCTACACCTTC.

Concerning this clonotype itself: No conserved phenylalanine or tryptophan is present at the end of the CDR3, so a read error is the likely explanation. The chain joins TRBV6-1 to TRBJ2-7; 8 bases are shared with TRBD1. Germline V gene sequence: CDR1 MNHNS, CDR2 SASEGT. The CDR3 runs 14 residues. The V gene end was trimmed by 6 bases and the J gene end by 8 bases; junction bases not matched to a gene: 12. CDR3 bases: TGTGCCAGCAGGGGGGGACAGGTATCCCACAAGCAGTACTAC. Protein product: CASRGGQVSHKQYY.

This clonotype was seen many times. V usage is TRBV6-5 and J usage is TRBJ2-5; D remains unclear. The CDR3 sequence is 16 residues long. CDR1 MNHEY and CDR2 SVGAGI come from the germline V gene. Trimming removed 1 base at V and 2 bases at J, with 14 bases between. CDR3 bases: TGTGCCAGCAGTTACTTAGGCGGACCTACTCAAGAGACCCAGTACTTC. Translating gives CASSYLGGPTQETQYF.

This clonotype was detected ten times or more. The rearrangement uses TRBV12-3 or TRBV12-4 and TRBJ2-3; D ambiguous. Between the trimmed V and J ends, which lost 3 bases and 4 bases, there was a span of 11 bases. This CDR3 contains 14 residues. CDR3 amino acids: CASSFWSLSDTQYF. The CDR3 coding sequence is TGTGCCAGCAGTTTTTGGTCCTTATCAGATACGCAGTATTTT.

The chain recombines TRBV6-6 with TRBJ1-5; D is undetermined. The end of the DNA is better explained by TRBJ2-3, so the J call may be wrong. The CDR3 is made up of 13 amino acids. Germline CDR1 and CDR2: MNHNY and SVGAGI (reference sequence). DNA for the CDR3: TGTGCCAGTAGTGATCAGGATAATCAGCCCCAGTATTTT. Translated: CASSDQDNQPQYF.

For this clonotype: Possible read error: a much larger clone is one base away. J is TRBJ1-1 and V is TRBV10-2; 9 bases align to TRBD1. The germline V gene has CDR1 WSHSY and CDR2 SAAADI. The CDR3 sequence is 15 residues long. The CDR3 loop is CASSDQQGARSEASF. Here the CDR3 DNA reads TGCGCCAGCAGTGACCAACAGGGGGCTAGGTCTGAAGCTTCCTTT.

The V call is TRBV7-9, the J call TRBJ2-1, with 10 positions matching TRBD2. The germline V gene has CDR1 SEHNR and CDR2 FQNEAQ (reference sequence). The V and J ends lost 8 bases and 5 bases, in that order; junction bases with no gene match: 6. The CDR3 has 14 amino acids. CDR3 coding DNA: TGTGCCAGCTCCGTAGCGGGAGGCGACAATGAGCAGTTCTTC. The encoded protein is CASSVAGGDNEQFF.

The table lists this clonotype with many counts. V gene TRBV10-3 combines with J gene TRBJ2-1; TRBD2 matches 14 bases. This CDR3 has 14 residues. Germline V gene data show CDR1 as ENHRY and CDR2 as SYGVKD. V shed 11 bases and J 12 bases; nucleotides not matched to a gene: 12. CDR3 DNA sequence: TGTGCCTCCAGGGGACTAGCGGGAGACGTAGGGCAGTTCTTC. Its protein is CASRGLAGDVGQFF.

Turning to this clonotype: The germline gene is not matched at one end of the junction; a read error may be the cause. The chain's CDR3 is CASSFAASGINEQYF. The CDR3 DNA sequence: TGCGCCAGCAGCTTCGCAGCCAGTGGAATTAACGAGCAGTACTTC. The rearrangement uses TRBV11-2 and TRBJ2-7, with D unclear. Germline CDR1 is SGHAT and CDR2 is FQNNGV. CDR3 length: 15 residues.

This clonotype was seen ten or more times. V gene TRBV28 combines with J gene TRBJ2-3, with 8 bases that match TRBD1. V shed 6 bases and J 9 bases; nucleotides not matched to a gene: 5. Germline lookup yields CDR1 MDHEN and CDR2 SYDVKM. The CDR3 is made up of 12 amino acids. CDR3 residues: CASRHRGRTQYF. In nucleotides, the CDR3 is TGTGCCAGCAGACACAGGGGGAGGACGCAGTATTTT. Combining the CDR3 with reference TRBV28 and TRBJ2-3 gives the whole variable domain DVKVTQSSRYLVKRTGEKVFLECVQDMDHENMFWYRQDPGLGLRLIYFSYDVKMKEKGDIPEGYSVSREKKERFSLILESASTNQTSMYLCASRHRGRTQYFGPGTRLTVL.

The chain employs TRBV11-2 and TRBJ2-5, with D unresolved. This CDR3 is built from 15 residues. In germline, CDR1 is SGHAT, CDR2 FQNNGV. The V end was cut by 9 bases, the J end by 1 base, with 18 bases between. The CDR3 loop reads CASSLNTRVQETQYF. Here the CDR3 DNA reads TGTGCCAGTAGCCTCAACACACGGGTCCAAGAGACCCAGTACTTC.

This clonotype was seen a few times. A much larger clone is a single base away; this may be a read error. The V call is TRBV29-1, the J call TRBJ2-3, with 8 bases identical to TRBD2. V shed 7 bases, J shed 2 bases, and the junction held 5 bases outside the gene matches. The CDR3 is made up of 13 amino acids. CDR1 is SQVTM, CDR2 ANQGSEA, per germline. Here the CDR3 reads CSAGLALTDTQYF. The CDR3 DNA follows: TGCAGCGCTGGACTAGCCCTCACAGATACGCAGTATTTT.

As for this clonotype: One end of the junction is discordant with germline, which a read error may explain. CDR3 residues: CASCLDWVSLVGPYQQYF. The CDR3 nucleotides are TGTGCCAGCTGCTTAGATTGGGTCAGTCTAGTGGGTCCCTACCAGCAGTACTTC. The chain is built from TRBV11-2 and TRBJ2-7; D is ambiguous. Germline V CDR1 and CDR2: SGHAT, FQNNGV. CDR3 length: 18 amino acids.

For this clonotype: The junction departs from germline at one end; a sequencing error may be responsible. V gene TRBV11-2 combines with J gene TRBJ2-7; D gene ambiguous. The CDR3 has 13 residues. Per the germline V gene, CDR1 is SGHAT and CDR2 is FQNNGV. The CDR3 DNA follows: TGTGCCAGCAACTTAGATCCAGCGATAGGGCAGTACTTC. Its translation: CASNLDPAIGQYF.

The CDR3 bases are TGCGCCAGCACCTGGGGCTGCACAGATACGCAGTATTTT. Translation: CASTWGCTDTQYF. V usage is TRBV5-1 and J usage is TRBJ2-3; possibly TRBD1 for D (5 bases). There are 13 residues in the CDR3. In germline, CDR1 is SGHRS, CDR2 YFSETQ. The V and J ends lost 6 bases and 1 base respectively, with 9 bases between them.

This clonotype appeared many times. The rearrangement joins TRBV29-1 to TRBJ1-1; D remains unclear. V lost 7 bases and J lost 0, with 9 bases in between. CDR1 is SQVTM and CDR2 is ANQGSEA in the germline V gene. CDR3 length: 12 amino acids. The DNA of the CDR3 is TGCAGCGCCGGCGGAATGAACACTGAAGCTTTCTTT. It yields the protein CSAGGMNTEAFF.

The chain employs TRBV5-1 and TRBJ2-1, with D tentatively TRBD2 (7 bases). The CDR3 sequence is 17 residues long. Germline V gene data show CDR1 as SGHRS and CDR2 as YFSETQ. V lost 4 bases and J 4 bases, leaving 21 bases between the germline ends. The CDR3, as DNA: TGCGCCAGCAGCCCCAAGGGGGAACTAGCGAGGTACAATGAGCAGTTCTTC. Amino acid sequence: CASSPKGELARYNEQFF.

V is TRBV28 and J is TRBJ1-1; D perhaps matches TRBD1 (5 bases). With 9 bases removed from V and 7 bases from J, the gap between germline ends came to 21 bases. Germline assignment: CDR1 MDHEN and CDR2 SYDVKM. This CDR3 is 14 amino acids long. DNA of the CDR3: TGTGCCAGTTGGGCAGGGAATGGAGGCATTGAAGCTTTCTTT. Residues: CASWAGNGGIEAFF.

Points on this clonotype: The DNA is omitted, as the CDR3 cannot be located on it reliably, and the CDR3 follows TCRdb's listing. V gene TRBV29-1 combines with J gene TRBJ1-2; the table's D gene call, TRBD1, was not cross checked with the DNA. Looked up from germline, CDR1 is SQVTM and CDR2 is ANQGSEA. The CDR3 length equals 14 residues, ends included. Here the CDR3 reads CGVARGTGARGYIF.